This entry describes one TCR beta chain. Its target is not known. This entry is derived from a study of post-analysis software for immune sequencing data. Across the whole study: Both relapsing-remitting and secondary progressive multiple sclerosis featured among the disease courses, as did progressive-relapsing multiple sclerosis.

The CDR3 contains 15 residues. Germline loops: CDR1 KGHSH, CDR2 LQKENI. The ends lost 3 bases at V and 0 bases at J; junction bases unmatched: 4. Researchers reported that TCR beta cDNA libraries carried unique molecular identifiers. Each sample of about 0.9 to 11 million input T cells yielded 500,000 or so cDNA molecules, so each molecule approximated one T cell. MiXCR was run by TCRdb on the PCR reads, yielding one entry per CDR3 protein. The sample yields 450,000 or so distinct CDR3 sequences, less than 45% seen once. Study observations and caveats: Included in a set of five TRBV segments more frequent in patients than controls were TRBV5-6, TRBV5-1 and TRBV20-1. Controls significantly exceeded multiple sclerosis patients in normalized Chao1 diversity. Same-batch samples co-clustered strongly by F measure.

The chain carries TRBV18 and TRBJ2-5; 7 bases line up with TRBD2. The sample was blood. This TCR was sampled from a girl under 18 with multiple sclerosis. The CDR3 protein is CASSPSGRYQETQYF. DNA for the CDR3: TGTGCCAGCTCACCTTCCGGGAGGTACCAAGAGACCCAGTACTTC.